The 13 T cell receptor beta chains below all came from one sample that was sequenced in a study of circulating CD8 cells and anti-PD-1 response in melanoma. From live CD3+CD8+TCRalphabeta+ cells, four PD-1 and/or TIGIT subsets were sorted. The QIAseq Immune Repertoire TCR panel built the libraries from roughly 16 ng of total RNA. MiXCR, applied by TCRdb to the reads, yields one record per CDR3 protein. The sample includes more than 900 distinct CDR3 sequences, around 7.7% of them seen just once. The sequencing here drew on CD8+ T cells from PBMCs, taken at baseline or after one month of anti-PD-1 therapy (not recorded which). These receptors all come from a human donor with melanoma.

By frequency in the sample, this clonotype is medium-sized (0.01 to 0.1%). The rearrangement uses TRBV29-1 and TRBJ2-7, with D maybe TRBD2 (6 bases). Germline V lookup: CDR1 SQVTM, CDR2 ANQGSEA. The V gene lost 7 bases and the J gene lost 6 bases, with 19 bases spanning the gap. CDR3 length: 13 amino acids. The CDR3 DNA follows: TGCAGCGCACCGGGGACGGGGGATATCGAGCAGTACTTC. Amino acids: CSAPGTGDIEQYF.

This clonotype rates as medium-sized. The CDR3 sequence: CASSPPSGRDQETQYF. CDR3 in DNA: TGTGCCAGCAGCCCCCCCTCCGGGAGGGACCAAGAGACCCAGTACTTC. J is TRBJ2-5 and V is TRBV28, with TRBD2 matching over 8 bases. The CDR3 length is 16 residues. The germline V gene encodes CDR1 MDHEN and CDR2 SYDVKM. The junction had 9 bases not matched to a gene; V was cut back by 6 bases and J by 0 bases.

By sample share, this clonotype is medium-sized. V gene TRBV27 combines with J gene TRBJ2-7; the match to TRBD2 covers 9 bases. Unmatched junction bases numbered 3, after V lost 3 bases and J lost 3 bases. The CDR3 extends over 14 amino acids. Germline V gene sequence: CDR1 MNHEY, CDR2 SMNVEV (reference sequence). The CDR3 region is CASSFGGRGYEQYF. In nucleotides, the CDR3 is TGTGCCAGCAGTTTTGGCGGGAGGGGCTACGAGCAGTACTTC.

In this sample, this clonotype is medium-sized. The chain combines TRBV12-5 with TRBJ2-1; 8 nucleotides align to TRBD2. V shed 10 bases, J shed 4 bases, and the junction held 12 bases outside the gene matches. The CDR3 length is 15 residues. From germline, CDR1 is LGHNT and CDR2 FRNRAP. The CDR3 is CAMGPGGAVYNEQFF. The DNA for the CDR3 is TGTGCTATGGGCCCCGGGGGGGCCGTATACAATGAGCAGTTCTTC. The variable domain in full, completed from reference TRBV12-5 and TRBJ2-1, reads DARVTQTPRHKVTEMGQEVTMRCQPILGHNTVFWYRQTMMQGLELLAYFRNRAPLDDSGMPKDRFSAEMPDATLATLKIQPSEPRDSAVYFCAMGPGGAVYNEQFFGPGTRLTVL.

This clonotype rates as large. The V and J genes are TRBV19 and TRBJ2-7; no clear D. Per the germline V gene, CDR1 is LNHDA and CDR2 is SQIVND (reference sequence). The ends were cut back, 4 bases at V and 2 bases at J, with 12 bases in the middle. This CDR3 contains 14 residues. CDR3 in amino acids: CASSNRLGPYEQYF. As DNA, the CDR3 is TGTGCCAGTAGTAACCGACTGGGTCCCTACGAGCAGTACTTC.

As for this clonotype: It is likely a read error, because the conserved phenylalanine at the end of the CDR3 is missing. The V gene is TRBV27, the J gene TRBJ2-7; no clear D gene. Germline-derived CDR1 and CDR2 are MNHEY and SMNVEV (reference sequence). CDR3 length: 14 amino acids. V shed 5 bases and J shed 3 bases, with 14 bases lying between them. CDR3 DNA: TGTGCCAGCAGTCCCCTCTCGGGCGGCTACGAGCAGTACCTC. It codes for CASSPLSGGYEQYL.

By proportion, this clonotype is large. The chain has TRBV2 and TRBJ2-7, with D perhaps matching TRBD1 or TRBD2 (5 bases each). Germline CDR1 and CDR2: SNHLY and FYNNEI. The CDR3 is 13 amino acids. V lost 5 bases, J lost 2 bases, and 10 bases lay in between. The CDR3: CASSRDATYEQYF. DNA of the CDR3: TGTGCCAGCAGTCGGGACGCTACCTACGAGCAGTACTTC.

By share of the sample, this clonotype is large. The chain links TRBV7-3 to TRBJ2-7; 10 nucleotides agree with TRBD1. The CDR3 runs to 14 residues. J gave up 5 bases and V 3 bases, and 4 bases lay outside the gene matches. Germline CDR1 SGHTA, CDR2 FQGTGA. CDR3 region: CASSLLGTGDEQYF. DNA of the CDR3: TGTGCCAGCAGCTTGTTAGGGACAGGGGACGAGCAGTACTTC.

This chain links TRBV27 with TRBJ2-7, with 7 bases that match TRBD1. The CDR3 is 14 residues long. Germline CDR1 reads MNHEY; CDR2 reads SMNVEV (reference sequence). The V segment lost 4 bases and the J segment 2 bases; nucleotides outside the gene matches: 5. CDR3 DNA: TGTGCCAGCAGTTCGGGACAGATTGCCTACGAGCAGTACTTC. This codes for CASSSGQIAYEQYF.

This clonotype ranks as large. The chain uses TRBV23-1 and TRBJ2-7, with 11 bases matching TRBD2. TRBV23-1 is reported as an ORF; its role is uncertain. V trimming: 8 bases; J trimming: 3 bases; junction bases outside the gene matches: 9. The CDR3 is made up of 15 amino acids. DNA for the CDR3: TGCGCCAGCGCCCTTGGTGGGACTAGCGGCTACGAGCAGTACTTC. Encoded protein: CASALGGTSGYEQYF.

This clonotype is judged large. This chain connects TRBV2 to TRBJ2-2; D unclear. The CDR3 totals 13 residues. V was clipped by 3 bases and J by 2 bases, with 4 bases between them. CDR1 is SNHLY, CDR2 FYNNEI, per germline. CDR3 in DNA: TGTGCCAGCAGTGACGGAAACACCGGGGAGCTGTTTTTT. It yields the protein CASSDGNTGELFF.

The chain has TRBV28 and TRBJ2-1; D tentatively fits TRBD1 or TRBD2 (5 bases each). V lost 4 bases and J lost 2, with 15 bases in between. The CDR3 runs 16 residues. Germline V gene data show CDR1 as MDHEN and CDR2 as SYDVKM. The CDR3 sequence: CASSSRVGTPYNEQFF. DNA of the CDR3: TGTGCCAGCAGTTCTCGTGTGGGGACCCCCTACAATGAGCAGTTCTTC.

By share, this clonotype counts as large. CDR3 nucleotides: TGTGCCAGTAGCCCGAGGGCGGGGGGGCTGGATACGCAGTATTTT. This sequence encodes CASSPRAGGLDTQYF. This chain links TRBV19 with TRBJ2-3, with 9 bases identical to TRBD2. Germline CDR1 and CDR2: LNHDA and SQIVND (reference sequence). This CDR3 spans 15 amino acids. The V gene end was trimmed by 6 bases and the J gene end by 6 bases; junction bases not matched to a gene: 10.